The rows below give T cell receptor beta chains drawn from one sample of a study of blood T cell repertoires in COVID-19. Generated by immunoSEQ multiplex PCR, the TCRdb table keeps only in-frame clones and is missing some. The sample lists roughly 400,000 clones; around 87% were seen once. The source material was PBMCs or T cells enriched from blood (not recorded which). The origin of the receptors is a woman aged 50 to 60 who had recovered from COVID-19. The CDR3 runs from the conserved cysteine through the conserved F or W. The D gene is left open where the match is weak. Clone sizes are given selectively: once, few, many, or a class where the clone is expanded.

j_call d_call clone_size v_call cdr3_nt cdr3_aa
TRBJ1-4 TRBD1 - TRBV2 TGTGCCAGCAGCGTGACAGGGCATGGGGAAAAACTGTTTTTT CASSVTGHGEKLFF
TRBJ1-2 - - TRBV2 TGTGCCAGCAAAAAGGGCGGGGCTAACTATGGCTACACCTTC CASKKGGANYGYTF
TRBJ1-3 - - TRBV7-6 TGTGCCAGCAGCTTAGAGGTCGAGGGGGGGATGCGAGGTGGAAACACCATATATTTT CASSLEVEGGMRGGNTIYF
TRBJ2-2 - - TRBV9 TGTGCCAGCAGCGCAGACAGGTACCCCGGGGAGCTGTTTTTT CASSADRYPGELFF
TRBJ2-7 TRBD1 - TRBV18 TGTGCCAGCTCCCCAGGACAGGGGCGTAGGGAGCAGTACTTC CASSPGQGRREQYF
TRBJ2-3 TRBD2 - TRBV7-2 TGTGCCAGCAGCTTACTAGCGGGGGGGTATACGCAGTATTTT CASSLLAGGYTQYF
TRBJ1-1 TRBD1 - TRBV5-1 TGCGCCAGCAGCCAAGGGACAGGACCGAACACTGAAGCTTTCTTT CASSQGTGPNTEAFF
TRBJ1-2 - - TRBV18 TGTGCCAGCTCCCCCCCTGCGGGGACGGAATATGGCTACACCTTC CASSPPAGTEYGYTF
TRBJ2-1 TRBD2 - TRBV7-6 TGTGCCAGCAGCTTAACTAGCGGTCACAATGAGCAGTTCTTC CASSLTSGHNEQFF
TRBJ1-1 - - TRBV5-6 TGTGCCAGCAGCTTAGGGGTTGCGGGGAGGGCTGAAGCTTTCTTT CASSLGVAGRAEAFF
TRBJ2-2 - - TRBV2 TGTGCCAGCAGCAAGTGGCTGACTACCGGGGAGCTGTTTTTT CASSKWLTTGELFF
TRBJ1-2 - - TRBV27 TGTGCCAGCAGGGGGGGGGCCGGTGGCTACACCTTC CASRGGAGGYTF
TRBJ2-1 TRBD2 - TRBV5-6 TGTGCCAGCAGCCCGGGACTAGCGGGGTACAATGAGCAGTTCTTC CASSPGLAGYNEQFF
TRBJ1-1 TRBD1 - TRBV6-5 TGTGCCAGCAGTCGGGGGACAGGCGTAAGACTGATTGCTTTCTTT CASSRGTGVRLIAFF
TRBJ1-4 - - TRBV12-3/TRBV12-4 TGTGCCAGCAGTTCAGGGGTTGGTGAAAAACTGTTTTTT CASSSGVGEKLFF
TRBJ2-7 - - TRBV19 TGTGCCAGTAGTTCCGGGGGAGCATCCTACGAGCAGTACTTC CASSSGGASYEQYF
TRBJ1-1 - - TRBV6-5 TGTGCCAGCATAGAACACCAGGGTACTGAAGCTTTCTTT CASIEHQGTEAFF
TRBJ1-3 TRBD1 - TRBV9 TGTGCCAGCAGCGTAGCGGGACAGAGTCCTGGAAACACCATATATTTT CASSVAGQSPGNTIYF
TRBJ1-2 - - TRBV27 TGTGCCAGCATGCGAGCAGGGAATCATGGCTACACCTTC CASMRAGNHGYTF
TRBJ1-2 TRBD1 - TRBV5-6 TGTGCCAGCGGATCAGGGGGTGGTTATGGCTACACCTTC CASGSGGGYGYTF
TRBJ2-1 TRBD1 - TRBV19 TGTGCCAGTAGTACGTCCGGGACAGCCTTTCCTTACACCTACAATGAGCAGTTCTTC CASSTSGTAFPYTYNEQFF
TRBJ2-2 - - TRBV29-1 TGCAGCGTTCATCCCAAAGGGGACACCGGGGAGCTGTTTTTT CSVHPKGDTGELFF
TRBJ2-3 TRBD2 - TRBV6-5 TGTGCCAGCAGTTCGAGCGGGGGGCCAAGGGATACGCAGTATTTT CASSSSGGPRDTQYF
TRBJ1-2 - - TRBV10-3 TGTGCCATCAGTGTCGGGTTGGGCTACACCTTC CAISVGLGYTF
TRBJ1-6 TRBD1 - TRBV18 TGTGCCAGCTCCAATGGTCAGGGGGATTCACCCCTCCACTTT CASSNGQGDSPLHF
TRBJ2-3 TRBD1 - TRBV7-3 TGTGCCAGCAGCCAAGACAGGGTTGGCACAGATACGCAGTATTTT CASSQDRVGTDTQYF
TRBJ2-2 - - TRBV27 TGTGCCAGCATGCAGGAAACCGGGGAGCTGTTTTTT CASMQETGELFF
TRBJ2-5 - - TRBV5-1 TGCGCCAGCAGCTTGGGTCAGGGCGGAGAAGAGACCCAGTACTTC CASSLGQGGEETQYF
TRBJ2-5 - - TRBV7-2 TGTGCCAGCAGCCCCTCCCAAGAGACCCAGTACTTC CASSPSQETQYF
TRBJ2-2 TRBD2 - TRBV6-2/TRBV6-3 TGTGCCAGCAGTTACCGAGCCGGGACTAGTCCCGGGGAGCTGTTTTTT CASSYRAGTSPGELFF
TRBJ1-2 - - TRBV27 TGTGCCAGCAGTCAGCATTCAGGCTATGGCTACACCTTC CASSQHSGYGYTF
TRBJ1-1 - - TRBV2 TGTGCCAGCAGTCCGACAGTGGGTTTGAACACTGAAGCTTTCTTT CASSPTVGLNTEAFF
TRBJ1-2 TRBD1 - TRBV5-5 TGTGCCAGCAGCTTGGGACAGGGGACGCCTGGCTACACCTTC CASSLGQGTPGYTF
TRBJ1-1 - - TRBV6-2/TRBV6-3 TGTGCCAGCACCCCGGACAGAACTGAAGCTTTCTTT CASTPDRTEAFF
TRBJ1-2 - - TRBV4-3 TGCGCCAGCAGCCAAGATTGGGTCAGCGAAGGCGATGGCTACACCTTC CASSQDWVSEGDGYTF
TRBJ1-1 TRBD1 - TRBV18 TGTGCCAGCTCACCCAAGCAGGGGGCCCGGGACACTGAAGCTTTCTTT CASSPKQGARDTEAFF
TRBJ2-7 TRBD1 few TRBV5-1 TGCGCCAGCAGCCAGCAGGGGGCGTCCTACGAGCAGTACTTC CASSQQGASYEQYF
TRBJ1-2 - - TRBV28 TGTGCCAGCAGTTTAAGGGGCAGGGCCGGCTATGGCTACACCTTC CASSLRGRAGYGYTF
TRBJ1-1 - few TRBV28 TGTGCCAGCAGTCTGACAGAGAAGAACACTGAAGCTTTCTTT CASSLTEKNTEAFF
TRBJ2-3 TRBD2 - TRBV27 TGTGCCAGCAGTTTATTCGGTGCCCGTAGCGGGGGCTTCGGGGTTGATACGCAGTATTTT CASSLFGARSGGFGVDTQYF
TRBJ2-4 - - TRBV11-3 TGTGCCAGCAGCTTAGGCACAGGGATGGGCAAAAACATTCAGTACTTC CASSLGTGMGKNIQYF
TRBJ2-3 TRBD2 - TRBV2 TGTGCCAGCAATCGTCTAGCGGTCCCTACAGATACGCAGTATTTT CASNRLAVPTDTQYF
TRBJ1-5 - few TRBV7-8 TGTGCCAGCAGCTTAGACATCCAGCCCCAGCATTTT CASSLDIQPQHF
TRBJ1-2 TRBD1 - TRBV3-1/TRBV3-2 TGTGCCAGCAGCCACGGACAGGGGGGCTTGTCCTATGGCTACACCTTC CASSHGQGGLSYGYTF
TRBJ1-1 TRBD1 - TRBV30 TGTGCCTGGGAAACAGGGGGCACTGAAGCTTTCTTT CAWETGGTEAFF
TRBJ1-5 - - TRBV7-9 TGTGCCAGCAGCGGAATAAGGACAAGTTTTCGGCCCCAGCATTTT CASSGIRTSFRPQHF
TRBJ2-1 TRBD2 - TRBV14 TGTGCCAGCAGCCATAAGCGGGGGGGCCCCTCCTACAATGAGCAGTTCTTC CASSHKRGGPSYNEQFF
TRBJ1-1 TRBD1 once TRBV4-2 TGTGCCAGCAGCCAAGAGACAGGGGGACGGACTGAAGCTTTCTTT CASSQETGGRTEAFF
TRBJ1-5 TRBD1 once TRBV4-1 TGCGCCAGCAGCCAGACCGGGACAGGGCCCCAGCCCCAGCATTTT CASSQTGTGPQPQHF
TRBJ2-3 TRBD2 - TRBV27 TGTGCCAGCAGAGGGATGGCGCTAGCGGCCCCTAGCACAGATACGCAGTATTTT CASRGMALAAPSTDTQYF
TRBJ1-1 - - TRBV30 TGTGCCTGCAATATCCGAGGACTCCCGAACACTGAAGCTTTCTTT CACNIRGLPNTEAFF
TRBJ1-1 - - TRBV7-9 TGTGCCAGCAGCCCGGACACCTCGAACACTGAAGCTTTCTTT CASSPDTSNTEAFF